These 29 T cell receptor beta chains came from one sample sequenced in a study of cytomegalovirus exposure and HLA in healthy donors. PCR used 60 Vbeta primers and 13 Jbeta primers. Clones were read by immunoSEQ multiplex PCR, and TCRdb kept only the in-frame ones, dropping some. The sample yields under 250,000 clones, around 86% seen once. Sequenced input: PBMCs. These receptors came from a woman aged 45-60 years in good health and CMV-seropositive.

The CDR3 DNA reads as TGTGCCTATCACAGGGGGGATGGCTACACCTTC. The encoded protein is CAYHRGDGYTF. The V call is TRBV30, the J call TRBJ1-2; the match to TRBD1 covers 8 bases. The CDR3 totals 11 residues. Losses at the gene ends were 7 bases for V and 6 bases for J; bases not matched to a gene: 4. Germline-derived CDR1 and CDR2 are GTSNPN and SVGIG (reference sequence).

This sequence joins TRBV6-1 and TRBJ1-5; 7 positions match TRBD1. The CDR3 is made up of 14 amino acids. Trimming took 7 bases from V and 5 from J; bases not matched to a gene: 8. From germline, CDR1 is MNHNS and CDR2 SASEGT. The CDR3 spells CASIPTGIDQPQHF. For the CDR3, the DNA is TGTGCCAGCATCCCGACAGGGATTGATCAGCCCCAGCATTTT.

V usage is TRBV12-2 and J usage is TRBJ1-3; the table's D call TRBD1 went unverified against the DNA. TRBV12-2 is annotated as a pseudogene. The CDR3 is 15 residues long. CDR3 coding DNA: TGTGCAAGTCGCTTGAGGACAGAGTCCGGAAACACCATATATTTT. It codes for CASRLRTESGNTIYF.

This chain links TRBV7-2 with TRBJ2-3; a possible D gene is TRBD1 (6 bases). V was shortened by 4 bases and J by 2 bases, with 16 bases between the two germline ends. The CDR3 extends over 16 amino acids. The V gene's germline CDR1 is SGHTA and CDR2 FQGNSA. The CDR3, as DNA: TGTGCCAGCAGCTACGAAATGGACAGCCTCACAGATACGCAGTATTTT. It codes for CASSYEMDSLTDTQYF.

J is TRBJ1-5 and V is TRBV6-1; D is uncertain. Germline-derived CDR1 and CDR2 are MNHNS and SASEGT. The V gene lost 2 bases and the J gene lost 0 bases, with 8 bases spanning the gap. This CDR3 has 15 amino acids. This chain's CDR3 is CASSEYGGSNQPQHF. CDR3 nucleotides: TGTGCCAGCAGTGAATATGGAGGTAGCAATCAGCCCCAGCATTTT.

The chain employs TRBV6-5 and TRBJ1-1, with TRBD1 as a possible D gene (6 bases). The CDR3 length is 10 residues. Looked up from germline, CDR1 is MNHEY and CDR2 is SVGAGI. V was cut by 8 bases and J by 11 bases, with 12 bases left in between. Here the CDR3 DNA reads TGTGCCAGCCAGGGGTTGTGGGCTTTCTTT. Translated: CASQGLWAFF.

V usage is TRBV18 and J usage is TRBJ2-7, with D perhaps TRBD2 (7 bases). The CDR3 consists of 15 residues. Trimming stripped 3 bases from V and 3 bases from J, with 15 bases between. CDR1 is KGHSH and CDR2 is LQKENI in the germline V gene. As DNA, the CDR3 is TGTGCCAGCTCACCCCTCGGGGGGCTCTTCTACGAGCAGTACTTC. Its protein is CASSPLGGLFYEQYF.

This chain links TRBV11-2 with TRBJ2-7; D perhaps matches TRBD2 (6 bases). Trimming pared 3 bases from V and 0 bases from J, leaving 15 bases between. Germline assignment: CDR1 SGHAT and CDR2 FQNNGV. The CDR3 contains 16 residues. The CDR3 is CASSLGRTEDSYEQYF. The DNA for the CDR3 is TGTGCCAGCAGCTTGGGGAGGACGGAGGACTCCTACGAGCAGTACTTC.

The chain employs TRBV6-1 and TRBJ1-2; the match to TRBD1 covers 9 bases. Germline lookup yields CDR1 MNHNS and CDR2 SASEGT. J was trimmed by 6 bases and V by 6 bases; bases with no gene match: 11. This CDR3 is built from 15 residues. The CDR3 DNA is TGTGCCAGCAGGCGGGCCGAGGGACAGGGTCATGGCTACACCTTC. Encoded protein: CASRRAEGQGHGYTF.

CDR3 amino acids: CASSSGGVVGETQYF. The CDR3 DNA sequence: TGTGCCAGCAGCTCGGGGGGGGTAGTGGGGGAGACCCAGTACTTC. The chain carries TRBV11-3 and TRBJ2-5; TRBD2 aligns across 8 bases. Germline V gene data show CDR1 as SGHNT and CDR2 as YENEEA. With 4 bases clipped from V and 5 bases from J, the junction kept 9 bases outside the gene matches. The CDR3 runs to 15 residues.

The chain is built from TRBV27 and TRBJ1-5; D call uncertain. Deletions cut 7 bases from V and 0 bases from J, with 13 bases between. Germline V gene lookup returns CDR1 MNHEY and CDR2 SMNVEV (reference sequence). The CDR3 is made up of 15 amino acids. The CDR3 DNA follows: TGTGCCAGCAAAAAGGAGCGGGATAGCAATCAGCCCCAGCATTTT. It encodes CASKKERDSNQPQHF.

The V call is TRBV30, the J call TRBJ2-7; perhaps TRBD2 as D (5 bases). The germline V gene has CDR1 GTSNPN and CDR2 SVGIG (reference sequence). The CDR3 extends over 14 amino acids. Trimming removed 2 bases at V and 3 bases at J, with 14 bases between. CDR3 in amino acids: CAWSRGLENYEQYF. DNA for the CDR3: TGTGCCTGGAGTCGAGGGCTTGAAAACTACGAGCAGTACTTC.

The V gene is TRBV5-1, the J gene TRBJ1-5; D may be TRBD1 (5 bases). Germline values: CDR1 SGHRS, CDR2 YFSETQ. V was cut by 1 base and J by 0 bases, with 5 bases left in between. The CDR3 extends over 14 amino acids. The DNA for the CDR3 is TGCGCCAGCAGCTTGACAGGTAGCAATCAGCCCCAGCATTTT. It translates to CASSLTGSNQPQHF.

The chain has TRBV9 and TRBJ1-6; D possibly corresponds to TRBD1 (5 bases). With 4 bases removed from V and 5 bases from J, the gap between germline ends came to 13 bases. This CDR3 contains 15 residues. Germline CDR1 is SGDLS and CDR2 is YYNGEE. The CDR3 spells CASSPRWGDNSPLHF. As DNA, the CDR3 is TGTGCCAGCAGCCCCCGTTGGGGGGATAATTCACCCCTCCACTTT. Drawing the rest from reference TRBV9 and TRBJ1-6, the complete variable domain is DSGVTQTPKHLITATGQRVTLRCSPRSGDLSVYWYQQSLDQGLQFLIQYYNGEERAKGNILERFSAQQFPDLHSELNLSSLELGDSALYFCASSPRWGDNSPLHFGNGTRLTVT.

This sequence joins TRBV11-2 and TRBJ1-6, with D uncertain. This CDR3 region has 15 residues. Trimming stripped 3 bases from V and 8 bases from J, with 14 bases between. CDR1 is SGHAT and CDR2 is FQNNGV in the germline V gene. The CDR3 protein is CASSFGVRGYSPLHF. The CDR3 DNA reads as TGTGCCAGCAGCTTTGGCGTCCGAGGGTATTCACCCCTCCACTTT.

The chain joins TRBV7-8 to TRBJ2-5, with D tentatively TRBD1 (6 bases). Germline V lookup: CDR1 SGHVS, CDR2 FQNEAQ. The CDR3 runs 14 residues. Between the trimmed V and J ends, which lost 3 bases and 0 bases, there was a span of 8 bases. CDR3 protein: CASSFRDNQETQYF. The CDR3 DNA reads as TGTGCCAGCAGCTTCAGGGACAACCAAGAGACCCAGTACTTC. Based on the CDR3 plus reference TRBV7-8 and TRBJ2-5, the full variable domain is GAGVSQSPRYKVAKRGQDVALRCDPISGHVSLFWYQQALGQGPEFLTYFQNEAQLDKSGLPSDRFFAERPEGSVSTLKIQRTQQEDSAVYLCASSFRDNQETQYFGPGTRLLVL.

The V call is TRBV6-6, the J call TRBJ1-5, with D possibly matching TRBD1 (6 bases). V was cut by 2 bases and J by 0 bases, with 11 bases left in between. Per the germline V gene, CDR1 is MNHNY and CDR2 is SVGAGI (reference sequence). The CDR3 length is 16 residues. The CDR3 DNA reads TGTGCCAGCAGTTACCCGACAGGTTATAGCAATCAGCCCCAGCATTTT. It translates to CASSYPTGYSNQPQHF.

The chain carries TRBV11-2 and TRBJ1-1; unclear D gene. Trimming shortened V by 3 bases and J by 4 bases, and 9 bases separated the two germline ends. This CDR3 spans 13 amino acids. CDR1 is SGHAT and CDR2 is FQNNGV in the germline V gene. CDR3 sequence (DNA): TGTGCCAGCAGCTTTCAAGGGAGCACTGAAGCTTTCTTT. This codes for CASSFQGSTEAFF.

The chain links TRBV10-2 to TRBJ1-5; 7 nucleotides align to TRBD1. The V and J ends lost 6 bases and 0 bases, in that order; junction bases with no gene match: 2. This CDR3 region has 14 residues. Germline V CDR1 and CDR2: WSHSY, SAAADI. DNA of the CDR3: TGCGCCAGCAGCAGGGGGAGTAGCAATCAGCCCCAGCATTTT. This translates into CASSRGSSNQPQHF.

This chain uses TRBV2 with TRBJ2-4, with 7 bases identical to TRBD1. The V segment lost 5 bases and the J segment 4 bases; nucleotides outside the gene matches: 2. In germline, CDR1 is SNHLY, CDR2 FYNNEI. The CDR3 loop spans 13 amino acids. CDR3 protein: CASSRDSKNIQYF. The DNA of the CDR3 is TGTGCCAGCAGTAGGGACAGTAAAAACATTCAGTACTTC. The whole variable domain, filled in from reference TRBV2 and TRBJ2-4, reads EPEVTQTPSHQVTQMGQEVILRCVPISNHLYFYWYRQILGQKVEFLVSFYNNEISEKSEIFDDQFSVERPDGSNFTLKIRSTKLEDSAMYFCASSRDSKNIQYFGAGTRLSVL.

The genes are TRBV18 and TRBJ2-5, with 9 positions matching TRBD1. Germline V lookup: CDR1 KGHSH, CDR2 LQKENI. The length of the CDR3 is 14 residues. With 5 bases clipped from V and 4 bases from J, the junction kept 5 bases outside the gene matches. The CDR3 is CASSTGQGGETQYF. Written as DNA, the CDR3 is TGTGCCAGCTCAACGGGACAGGGTGGAGAGACCCAGTACTTC.

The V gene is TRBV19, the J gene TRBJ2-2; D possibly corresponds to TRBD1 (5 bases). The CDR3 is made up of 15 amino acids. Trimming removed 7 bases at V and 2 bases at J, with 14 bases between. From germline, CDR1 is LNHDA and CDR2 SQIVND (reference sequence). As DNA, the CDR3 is TGTGCCAGTAAAATCAGGACATACAACACCGGGGAGCTGTTTTTT. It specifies CASKIRTYNTGELFF.

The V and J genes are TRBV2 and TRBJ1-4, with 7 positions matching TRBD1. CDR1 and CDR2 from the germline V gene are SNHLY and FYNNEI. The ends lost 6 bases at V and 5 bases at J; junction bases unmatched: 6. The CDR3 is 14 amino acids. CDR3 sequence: CASSAGQRNEKLFF. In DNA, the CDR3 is TGTGCCAGCAGCGCGGGACAGAGAAATGAAAAACTGTTTTTT. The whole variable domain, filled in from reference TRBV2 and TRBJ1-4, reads EPEVTQTPSHQVTQMGQEVILRCVPISNHLYFYWYRQILGQKVEFLVSFYNNEISEKSEIFDDQFSVERPDGSNFTLKIRSTKLEDSAMYFCASSAGQRNEKLFFGSGTQLSVL.

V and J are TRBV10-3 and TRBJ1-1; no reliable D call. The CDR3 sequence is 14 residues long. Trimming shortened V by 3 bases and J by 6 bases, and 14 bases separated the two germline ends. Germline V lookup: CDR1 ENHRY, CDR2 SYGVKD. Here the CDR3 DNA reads TGTGCCATCAGTGATGGTACCGAGGTCCCTGAAGCTTTCTTT. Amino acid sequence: CAISDGTEVPEAFF.

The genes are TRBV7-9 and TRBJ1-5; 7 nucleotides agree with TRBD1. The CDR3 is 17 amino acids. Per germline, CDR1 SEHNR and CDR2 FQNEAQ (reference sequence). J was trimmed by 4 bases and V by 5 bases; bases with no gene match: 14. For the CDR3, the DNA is TGTGCCAGCAGCCCCCCTACCGGGACAGCGCGAAATCAGCCCCAGCATTTT. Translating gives CASSPPTGTARNQPQHF.

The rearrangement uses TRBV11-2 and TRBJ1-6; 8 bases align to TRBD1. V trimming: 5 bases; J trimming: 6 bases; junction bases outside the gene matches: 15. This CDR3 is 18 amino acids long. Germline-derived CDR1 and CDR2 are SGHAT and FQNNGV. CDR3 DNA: TGTGCCAGCAGCCTCCATGGGGGGGACAGGCCACTTAATTCACCCCTCCACTTT. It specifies CASSLHGGDRPLNSPLHF.

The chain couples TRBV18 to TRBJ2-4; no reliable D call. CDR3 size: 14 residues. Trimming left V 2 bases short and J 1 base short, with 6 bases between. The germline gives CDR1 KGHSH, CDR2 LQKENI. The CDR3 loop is CASSPTRAKNIQYF. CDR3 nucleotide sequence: TGTGCCAGCTCACCAACCAGGGCCAAAAACATTCAGTACTTC.

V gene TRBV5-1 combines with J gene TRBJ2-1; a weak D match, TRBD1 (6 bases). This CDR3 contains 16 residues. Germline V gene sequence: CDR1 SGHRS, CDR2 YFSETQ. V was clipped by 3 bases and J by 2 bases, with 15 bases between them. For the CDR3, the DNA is TGCGCCAGCAGCTCCCAGGGGCAGGGGCCCTACAATGAGCAGTTCTTC. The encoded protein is CASSSQGQGPYNEQFF.

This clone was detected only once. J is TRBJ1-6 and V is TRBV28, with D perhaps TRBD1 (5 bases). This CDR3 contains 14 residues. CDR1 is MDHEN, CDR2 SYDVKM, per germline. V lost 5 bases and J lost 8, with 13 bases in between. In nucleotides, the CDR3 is TGTGCCAGCAGTCTAACGGACAAGTATTCACCCCTCCACTTT. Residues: CASSLTDKYSPLHF. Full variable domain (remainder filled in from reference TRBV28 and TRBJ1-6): DVKVTQSSRYLVKRTGEKVFLECVQDMDHENMFWYRQDPGLGLRLIYFSYDVKMKEKGDIPEGYSVSREKKERFSLILESASTNQTSMYLCASSLTDKYSPLHFGNGTRLTVT.